The T cell receptor beta chain under discussion was sequenced for a study of T-cell reconstitution after alpha-beta-depleted transplantation in children. TCRbeta library preparation incorporated unique molecular identifiers. From the PCR reads, TCRdb called clonotypes with MiXCR, one entry per CDR3 protein. The sample includes about 130,000 distinct CDR3 sequences, 9.5% to 10% of them seen just once. Study conclusions and caveats: Day-60 TCRbeta diversity that was high in some patients was derived from surviving recipient T cells and thymic progenitors.

This CDR3 is built from 14 residues. The J segment lost 14 bases and the V segment lost 5 bases, leaving 13 bases of the junction unmatched. The V gene's germline CDR1 is SGHRS and CDR2 YFSETQ. This clonotype was counted between two and nine times. Its antigen is unknown. The chain joins TRBV5-1 to TRBJ2-1; 10 positions match TRBD2. This sequence was found in a girl under two years old who had a stem cell transplant for combined immunodeficiency, so the T cells may come from the graft donor. The sequenced sample was PBMCs, mostly from graft donor cells, obtained 180 days after TCRalphabeta/CD19-depleted stem cell transplant. CDR3 residues: CASSLQSGRAGEFF. DNA of the CDR3: TGCGCCAGCAGTTTACAGAGCGGGAGGGCCGGGGAGTTCTTC.